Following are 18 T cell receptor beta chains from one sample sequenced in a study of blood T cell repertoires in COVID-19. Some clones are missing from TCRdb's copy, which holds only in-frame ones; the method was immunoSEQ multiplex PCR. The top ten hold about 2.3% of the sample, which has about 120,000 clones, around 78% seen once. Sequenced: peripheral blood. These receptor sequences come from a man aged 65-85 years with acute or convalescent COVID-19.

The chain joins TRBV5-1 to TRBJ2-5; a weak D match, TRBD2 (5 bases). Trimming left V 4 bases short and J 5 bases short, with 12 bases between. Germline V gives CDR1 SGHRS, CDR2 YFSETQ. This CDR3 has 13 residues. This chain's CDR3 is CASSLRERETQYF. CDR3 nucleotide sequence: TGCGCCAGCAGCCTGAGGGAGCGGGAGACCCAGTACTTC.

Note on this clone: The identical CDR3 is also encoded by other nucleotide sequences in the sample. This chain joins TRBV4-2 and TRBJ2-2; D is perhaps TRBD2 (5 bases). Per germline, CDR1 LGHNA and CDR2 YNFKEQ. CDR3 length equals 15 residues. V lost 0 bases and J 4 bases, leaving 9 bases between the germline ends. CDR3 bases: TGTGCCAGCAGCCAAGACGGAGGAGGCACCGGGGAGCTGTTTTTT. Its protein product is CASSQDGGGTGELFF.

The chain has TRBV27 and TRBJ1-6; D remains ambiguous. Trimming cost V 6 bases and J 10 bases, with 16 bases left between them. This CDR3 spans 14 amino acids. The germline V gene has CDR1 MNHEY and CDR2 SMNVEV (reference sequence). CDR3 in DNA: TGTGCCAGCAGGACTACGGGGTTGTTATCACCCCTCCACTTT. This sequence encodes CASRTTGLLSPLHF.

The CDR3 sequence is CASSPPGGTGNTIYF. The CDR3 DNA sequence: TGTGCCAGCAGCCCTCCAGGGGGCACTGGAAACACCATATATTTT. This rearrangement joins TRBV7-9 to TRBJ1-3; TRBD1 matches 8 bases. Unmatched junction bases numbered 5, after V lost 5 bases and J lost 2 bases. CDR3 length: 15 residues. Germline V gene lookup returns CDR1 SEHNR and CDR2 FQNEAQ (reference sequence).

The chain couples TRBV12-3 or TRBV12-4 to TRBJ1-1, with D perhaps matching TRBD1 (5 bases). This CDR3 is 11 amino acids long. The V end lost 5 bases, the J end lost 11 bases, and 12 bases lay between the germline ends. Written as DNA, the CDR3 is TGTGCCAGCAGTGGAGGGGCGGGGGCTTTCTTT. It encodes CASSGGAGAFF.

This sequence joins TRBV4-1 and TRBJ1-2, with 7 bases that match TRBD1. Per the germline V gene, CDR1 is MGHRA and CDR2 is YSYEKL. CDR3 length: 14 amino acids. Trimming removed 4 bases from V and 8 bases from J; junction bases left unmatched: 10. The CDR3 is CASSPETGTRGYTF. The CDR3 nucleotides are TGCGCCAGCAGCCCCGAGACAGGGACGAGGGGCTACACCTTC.

The CDR3 sequence is CASSEQGGRNGYTF. CDR3 DNA: TGTGCCAGCAGTGAGCAGGGGGGACGGAATGGCTACACCTTC. This sequence joins TRBV6-1 and TRBJ1-2, with 7 bases aligning to TRBD1. Germline loops: CDR1 MNHNS, CDR2 SASEGT. Germline trimming cut 3 bases from V and 6 bases from J; bases unmatched to any gene: 7. CDR3 length: 14 amino acids.

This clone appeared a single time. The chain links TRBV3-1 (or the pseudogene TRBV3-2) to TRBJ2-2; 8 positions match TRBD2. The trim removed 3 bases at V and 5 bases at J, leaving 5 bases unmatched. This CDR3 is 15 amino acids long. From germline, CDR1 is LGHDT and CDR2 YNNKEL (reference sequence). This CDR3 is CASSQKAGVTGELFF. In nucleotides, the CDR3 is TGTGCCAGCAGCCAGAAAGCGGGGGTGACCGGGGAGCTGTTTTTT.

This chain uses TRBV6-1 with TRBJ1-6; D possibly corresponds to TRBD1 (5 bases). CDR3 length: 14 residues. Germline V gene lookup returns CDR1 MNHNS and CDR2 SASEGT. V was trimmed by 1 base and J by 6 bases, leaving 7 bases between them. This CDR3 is CASSEGTINSPLHF. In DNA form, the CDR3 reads TGTGCCAGCAGTGAAGGGACAATTAATTCACCCCTCCACTTT.

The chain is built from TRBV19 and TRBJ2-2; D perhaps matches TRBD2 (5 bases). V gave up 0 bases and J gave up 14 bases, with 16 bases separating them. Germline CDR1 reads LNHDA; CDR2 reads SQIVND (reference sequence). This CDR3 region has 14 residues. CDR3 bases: TGTGCCAGTAGTATAGAGCGAAGTAGCGAGGAACTGTTTTTT. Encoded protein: CASSIERSSEELFF.

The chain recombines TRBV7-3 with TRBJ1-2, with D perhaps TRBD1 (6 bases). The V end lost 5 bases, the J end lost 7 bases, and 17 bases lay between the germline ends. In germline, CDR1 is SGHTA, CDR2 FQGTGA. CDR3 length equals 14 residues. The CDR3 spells CASSLGPQGGGYTF. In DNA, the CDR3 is TGTGCCAGCAGCCTGGGGCCGCAAGGGGGTGGCTACACCTTC.

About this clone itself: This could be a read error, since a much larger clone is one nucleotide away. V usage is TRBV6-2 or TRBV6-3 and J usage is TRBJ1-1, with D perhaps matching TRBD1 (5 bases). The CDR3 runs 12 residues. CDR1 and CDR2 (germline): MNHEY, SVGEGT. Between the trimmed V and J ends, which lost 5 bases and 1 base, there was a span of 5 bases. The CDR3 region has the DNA TGTGCCAGCAGTACAGGGAACACTGAAGCTTTCTTT. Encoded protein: CASSTGNTEAFF.

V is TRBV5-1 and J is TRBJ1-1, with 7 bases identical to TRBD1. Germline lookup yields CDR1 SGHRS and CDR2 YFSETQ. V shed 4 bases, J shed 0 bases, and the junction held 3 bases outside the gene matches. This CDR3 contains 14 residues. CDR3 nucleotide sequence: TGCGCCAGCAGCAGGACAGGCATGAACACTGAAGCTTTCTTT. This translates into CASSRTGMNTEAFF.

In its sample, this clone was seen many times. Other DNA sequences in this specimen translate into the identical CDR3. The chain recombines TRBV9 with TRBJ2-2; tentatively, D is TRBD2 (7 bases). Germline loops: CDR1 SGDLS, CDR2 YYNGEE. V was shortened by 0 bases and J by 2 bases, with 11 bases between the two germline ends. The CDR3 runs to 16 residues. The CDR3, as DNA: TGTGCCAGCAGCGTAGCGAGGGGGGGAAACACCGGGGAGCTGTTTTTT. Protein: CASSVARGGNTGELFF. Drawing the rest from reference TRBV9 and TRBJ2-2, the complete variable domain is DSGVTQTPKHLITATGQRVTLRCSPRSGDLSVYWYQQSLDQGLQFLIQYYNGEERAKGNILERFSAQQFPDLHSELNLSSLELGDSALYFCASSVARGGNTGELFFGEGSRLTVL.

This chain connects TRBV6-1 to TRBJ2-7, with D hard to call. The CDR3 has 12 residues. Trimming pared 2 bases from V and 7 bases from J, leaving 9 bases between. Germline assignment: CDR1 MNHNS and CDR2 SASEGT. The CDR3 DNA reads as TGTGCCAGCAGTGAACGCGGTGGAGAGCAGTACTTC. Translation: CASSERGGEQYF.

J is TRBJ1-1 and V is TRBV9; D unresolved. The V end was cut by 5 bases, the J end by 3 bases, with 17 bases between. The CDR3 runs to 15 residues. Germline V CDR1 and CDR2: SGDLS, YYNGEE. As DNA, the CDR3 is TGTGCCAGCAGTACTTTAGGAGCCGGGTACACTGAAGCTTTCTTT. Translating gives CASSTLGAGYTEAFF.

CDR3 region: CASTKAGGENIQYF. CDR3 sequence (DNA): TGTGCCAGCACCAAAGCGGGGGGAGAAAACATTCAGTACTTC. This sequence joins TRBV11-2 and TRBJ2-4; 9 bases are shared with TRBD2. Germline V gene data show CDR1 as SGHAT and CDR2 as FQNNGV. J gave up 5 bases and V 7 bases, and 6 bases lay outside the gene matches. The CDR3 spans 14 residues.

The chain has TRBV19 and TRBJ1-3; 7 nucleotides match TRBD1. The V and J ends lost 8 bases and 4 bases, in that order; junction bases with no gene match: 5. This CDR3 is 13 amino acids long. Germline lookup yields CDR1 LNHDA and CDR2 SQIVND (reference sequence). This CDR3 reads CASQRGQGNTIYF. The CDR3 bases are TGTGCCAGTCAACGGGGACAGGGAAACACCATATATTTT.